The T cell receptor (beta chain) described here comes from a study of cytomegalovirus exposure and HLA in healthy donors. Amplification used 60 Vbeta primers and 13 Jbeta primers. TCRdb's table, derived via immunoSEQ multiplex PCR, lists solely in-frame clones and lacks some. There are some 180,000 clones in the sample; over 60% occur only once, and roughly 1.6% lies in the top ten. Whole-study results and caveats: Follow-up analysis found HLA locus-dependent TCR association rates, highest for DRB1 and lowest for HLA-C. In a later analysis, specific HLA alleles were associated with some 16,000 TCR beta sequences at a 0.05 false discovery rate. An analysis was carried out later, and it reportedly showed fewer N-insertions in an Asian-associated ancestry cluster than the approximately 700-donor mean.

This clone has only a few counts. Its cognate antigen is unknown. Donors had nominal health at sampling but likely had unrecorded immune exposures. This clonotype originated in a man younger than 35 in good health and CMV-seronegative. The source material was PBMCs.

The CDR3 coding sequence is TGTGCCAGCCGCCGCGGGTATGGCTACACCTTC. It yields the protein CASRRGYGYTF. The gene calls are TRBV28 and TRBJ1-2; D unresolved. The CDR3 is made up of 11 amino acids. V lost 8 bases and J lost 5, with 9 bases in between. Germline V lookup: CDR1 MDHEN, CDR2 SYDVKM.